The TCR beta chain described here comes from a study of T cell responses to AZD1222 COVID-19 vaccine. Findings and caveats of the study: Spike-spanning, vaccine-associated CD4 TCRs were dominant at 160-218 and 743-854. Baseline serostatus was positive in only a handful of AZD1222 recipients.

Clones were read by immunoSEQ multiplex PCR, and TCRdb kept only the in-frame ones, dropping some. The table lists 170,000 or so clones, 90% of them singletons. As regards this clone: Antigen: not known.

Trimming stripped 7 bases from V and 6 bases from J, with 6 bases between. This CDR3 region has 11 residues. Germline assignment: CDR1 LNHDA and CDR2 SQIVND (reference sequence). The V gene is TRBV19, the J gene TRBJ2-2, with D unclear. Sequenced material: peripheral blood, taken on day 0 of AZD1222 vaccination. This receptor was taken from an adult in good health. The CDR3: CASTGAGELFF. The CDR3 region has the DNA TGTGCCAGTACGGGTGCCGGGGAGCTGTTTTTT.